This is a list of T cell receptor beta chains from one sample in a study of cytomegalovirus exposure and HLA in healthy donors. Sequencing used immunoSEQ multiplex PCR; TCRdb keeps in-frame clones, though not all of them. This table holds 150,000 to 200,000 clones, approximately 86% found once. Sequencing used PBMCs. The receptor source for this set is a woman between 18 and 29 years old in good health and CMV-seronegative. The CDR3 runs from the conserved cysteine through the conserved F or W. The order of the fields is D gene, clone size, V gene, J gene, CDR3 DNA, CDR3 protein. D genes are given only for firm matches. Rows give clone size only sometimes, using once, few, many, or a class for an expanded clone.

>TRBD2|few|TRBV7-9|TRBJ2-1
TGTTCCAGCAGCTCCCGGGGGGGCATGAGGAATGAGCAGTTCTTC
CSSSSRGGMRNEQFF
>TRBD1|-|TRBV5-1|TRBJ2-7
TGCGCCAGCAGCTTGGCAGCGACAGGGGGTCGCTACGAGCAGTACTTC
CASSLAATGGRYEQYF
>TRBD1|-|TRBV30|TRBJ2-1
TGTGCCTGGAGTGATGACAGGGAAGTTGAGGATGAGCAGTTCTTC
CAWSDDREVEDEQFF
>-|-|TRBV7-8|TRBJ2-2
TGTGCCAGCAGCCAGGAGGGGAGCTTGAGCGGGGAGCTGTTTTTT
CASSQEGSLSGELFF
>-|-|TRBV7-2|TRBJ2-3
TGTGCCAGCAGCTTTAGCGGAACAGTGGTGGATACGCAGTATTTT
CASSFSGTVVDTQYF
>TRBD2|-|TRBV7-2|TRBJ2-7
TGTGCCAGCAGCTTTCAGACTAGCGGGAGTATGTACGAGCAGTACTTC
CASSFQTSGSMYEQYF
>TRBD1|-|TRBV2|TRBJ1-2
TGTGCCAGCAGTGAAGGGGCAGGGGGCAACTATGGCTACACCTTC
CASSEGAGGNYGYTF
>-|-|TRBV5-1|TRBJ2-7
TGCGCCAGCAGTTCTTTTTACGAGCAGTACTTC
CASSSFYEQYF
>TRBD2|few|TRBV6-1|TRBJ2-7
TGTGCCAGCAGTGACCTAGCGGGGGTTTTTACCTACGAGCAGTACTTC
CASSDLAGVFTYEQYF
>-|-|TRBV27|TRBJ1-1
TGTGCCAGCAGTTTTGCAGGAAAGAACACTGAAACTTTCTTT
CASSFAGKNTETFF
>-|-|TRBV5-1|TRBJ1-3
TGCGCCAGCAGCCCAGGACAAGGCGGAAACACCATATATTTT
CASSPGQGGNTIYF
>-|-|TRBV7-9|TRBJ2-3
TGTGCCAGCAGCTTGCGGCCAACCCCAGATACGCAGTATTTT
CASSLRPTPDTQYF
>-|-|TRBV6-9|TRBJ1-3
TGTGCCAGCAGTTATCTCCAGGGAAGGGATGGAAACACCATATATTTT
CASSYLQGRDGNTIYF
>TRBD1|-|TRBV4-1|TRBJ2-7
TGCGCCAGCAGCTTCCGACAGGGGCTACTAGAGGAGCAGTACTTC
CASSFRQGLLEEQYF
>-|-|TRBV7-9|TRBJ1-1
TGTGCCAGCAGCTTATCGGCAGGGAGGGGTACTGAAGCTTTCTTT
CASSLSAGRGTEAFF
>TRBD1|-|TRBV9|TRBJ1-3
TGTGCCAGCAGCGTAGGGTCGGGACAGGGATCTGGAAACACCATATATTTT
CASSVGSGQGSGNTIYF